This T cell receptor (beta chain) was retrieved from a study of shared clonotypes between healthy human individuals. Findings and limits, study-wide: With few donors, the genetic and exposure-history diversity represented was limited. Tissues were not sampled, only blood, and their repertoires likely differ.

Nashville, Tennessee was home to all donors, each a Caucasian adult. This clone was detected once. What it binds is unknown. Clones were sequenced by immunoSEQ multiplex PCR, and TCRdb holds only the in-frame ones, with some missing. In the table there are around 500,000 clones, more than 75% of which are singletons. This CDR3 comprises 17 residues. Germline loops: CDR1 SGHRS, CDR2 YFSETQ. The V and J ends lost 5 bases and 4 bases, in that order; junction bases with no gene match: 14. The chain recombines TRBV5-1 with TRBJ2-2, with 7 bases aligning to TRBD1. Sequenced input: PBMCs. The clonotype was recovered from a woman in her 40s in good health. Some clones in this sample may be carry-over from other donors' samples. CDR3 residues: CASRDTPDRERTGELFF. In DNA, the CDR3 is TGCGCCAGCAGGGATACGCCTGACAGGGAGCGCACCGGGGAGCTGTTTTTT. The entire variable domain, with the rest obtained from reference TRBV5-1 and TRBJ2-2, is as follows: KAGVTQTPRYLIKTRGQQVTLSCSPISGHRSVSWYQQTPGQGLQFLFEYFSETQRNKGNFPGRFSGRQFSNSRSEMNVSTLELGDSALYLCASRDTPDRERTGELFFGEGSRLTVL.